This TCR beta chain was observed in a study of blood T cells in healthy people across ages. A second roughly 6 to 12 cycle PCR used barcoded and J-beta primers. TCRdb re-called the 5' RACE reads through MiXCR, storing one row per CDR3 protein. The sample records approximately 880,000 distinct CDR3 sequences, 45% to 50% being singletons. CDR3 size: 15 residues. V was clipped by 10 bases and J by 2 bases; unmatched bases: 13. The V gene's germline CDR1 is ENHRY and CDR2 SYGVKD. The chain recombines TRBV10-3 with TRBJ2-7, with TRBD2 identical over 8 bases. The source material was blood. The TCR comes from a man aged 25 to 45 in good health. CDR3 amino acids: CASSPRAGATYEQYF. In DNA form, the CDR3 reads TGTGCCAGCAGCCCCAGAGCGGGGGCTACCTACGAGCAGTACTTC.